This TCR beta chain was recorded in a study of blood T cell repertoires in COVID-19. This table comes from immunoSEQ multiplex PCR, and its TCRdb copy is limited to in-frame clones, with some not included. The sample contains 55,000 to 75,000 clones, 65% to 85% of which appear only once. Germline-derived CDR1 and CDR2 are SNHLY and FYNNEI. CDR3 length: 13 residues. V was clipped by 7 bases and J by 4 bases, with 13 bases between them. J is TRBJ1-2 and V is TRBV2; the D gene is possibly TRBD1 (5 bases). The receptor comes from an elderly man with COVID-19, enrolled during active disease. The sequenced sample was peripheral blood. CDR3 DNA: TGTGCCAGCATGGGCCTTGGGGCCTATGGCTACACCTTC. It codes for CASMGLGAYGYTF.